The entry that follows covers one T cell receptor (beta chain) sequence. Antigen specificity is unknown. The record originates from a study of T cells in tuberculosis. The overall study: The T cells targeted glucose monomycolate, a mycobacterial lipid, via CD1B. Blood was taken before or within 7 days of anti-tuberculosis therapy.

Unsorted cryopreserved PBMC were sequenced, averaging roughly 99,000 T cells per clinical donor. This CDR3 has 14 amino acids. The germline V gene has CDR1 SGHRS and CDR2 YFSETQ. After removal of 0 bases from V and 4 bases from J, the junction contained 4 bases not matched to a gene. Whole-study results and caveats: Smaller distances to GMM-specific TCRs suggested their expansion in active tuberculosis.

Clones were read by immunoSEQ multiplex PCR, and TCRdb kept only the in-frame ones, dropping some. The sample contains 6,500 to 9,500 clones, about 95% of which appear only once. The V gene is TRBV5-1, the J gene TRBJ2-7; 7 positions agree with TRBD1. This receptor was identified in an adult with tuberculosis. Sequencing was performed on PBMCs. CDR3 bases: TGCGCCAGCAGCTTGGATAGGACAGGTTACGAGCAGTACTTC. Protein: CASSLDRTGYEQYF. The variable domain in full, completed from reference TRBV5-1 and TRBJ2-7, reads KAGVTQTPRYLIKTRGQQVTLSCSPISGHRSVSWYQQTPGQGLQFLFEYFSETQRNKGNFPGRFSGRQFSNSRSEMNVSTLELGDSALYLCASSLDRTGYEQYFGPGTRLTVT.